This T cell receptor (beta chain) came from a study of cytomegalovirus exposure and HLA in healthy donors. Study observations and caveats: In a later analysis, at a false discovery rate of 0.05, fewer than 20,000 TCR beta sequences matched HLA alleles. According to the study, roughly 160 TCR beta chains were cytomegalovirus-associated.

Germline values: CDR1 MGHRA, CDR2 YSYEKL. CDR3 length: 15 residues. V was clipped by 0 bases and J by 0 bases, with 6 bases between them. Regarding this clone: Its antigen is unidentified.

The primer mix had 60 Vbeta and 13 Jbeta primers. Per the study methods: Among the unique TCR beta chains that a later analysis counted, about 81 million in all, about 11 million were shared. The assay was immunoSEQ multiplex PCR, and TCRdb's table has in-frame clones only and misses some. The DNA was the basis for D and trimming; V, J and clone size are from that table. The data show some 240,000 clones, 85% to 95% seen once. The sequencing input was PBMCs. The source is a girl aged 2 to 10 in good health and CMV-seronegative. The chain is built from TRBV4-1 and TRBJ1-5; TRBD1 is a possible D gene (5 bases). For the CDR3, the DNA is TGCGCCAGCAGCCAAGAGACAGATAGCAATCAGCCCCAGCATTTT. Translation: CASSQETDSNQPQHF.